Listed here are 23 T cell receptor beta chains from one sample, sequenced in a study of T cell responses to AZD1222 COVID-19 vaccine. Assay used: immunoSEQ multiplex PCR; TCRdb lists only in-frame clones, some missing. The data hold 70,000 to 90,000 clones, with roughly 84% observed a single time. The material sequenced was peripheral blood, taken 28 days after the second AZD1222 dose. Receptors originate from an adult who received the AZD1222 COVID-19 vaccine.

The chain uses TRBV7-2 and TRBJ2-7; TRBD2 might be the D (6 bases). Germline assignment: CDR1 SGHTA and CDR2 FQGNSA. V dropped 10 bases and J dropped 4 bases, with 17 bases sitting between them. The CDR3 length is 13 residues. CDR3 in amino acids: CATMPGGGYEQYF. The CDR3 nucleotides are TGTGCCACCATGCCCGGGGGAGGTTACGAGCAGTACTTC.

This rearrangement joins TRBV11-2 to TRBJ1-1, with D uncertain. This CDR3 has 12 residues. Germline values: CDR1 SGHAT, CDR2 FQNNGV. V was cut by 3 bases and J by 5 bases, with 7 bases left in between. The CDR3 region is CASSFEFTEAFF. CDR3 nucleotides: TGTGCCAGCAGCTTCGAGTTTACTGAAGCTTTCTTT.

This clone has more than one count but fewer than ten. DNA for the CDR3: TGTGCCAGCAGCGGAGGGGGCCGTTACTACGAGCAGTACTTC. As protein: CASSGGGRYYEQYF. This chain joins TRBV7-2 and TRBJ2-7; D might be TRBD1 (7 bases). V was clipped by 5 bases and J by 3 bases, with 14 bases between them. Germline V lookup: CDR1 SGHTA, CDR2 FQGNSA. This CDR3 comprises 14 residues.

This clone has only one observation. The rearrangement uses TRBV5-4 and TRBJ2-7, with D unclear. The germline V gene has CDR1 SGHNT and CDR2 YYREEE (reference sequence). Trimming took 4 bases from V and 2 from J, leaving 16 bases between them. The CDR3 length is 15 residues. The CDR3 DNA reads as TGTGCCAGCAGCCAAGACCGGCCAGTCCCCTACGAGCAGTACTTC. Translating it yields CASSQDRPVPYEQYF.

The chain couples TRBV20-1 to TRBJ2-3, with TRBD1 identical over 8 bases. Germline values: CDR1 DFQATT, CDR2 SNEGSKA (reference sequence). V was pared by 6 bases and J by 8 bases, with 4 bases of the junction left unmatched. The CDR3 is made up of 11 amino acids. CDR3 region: CSATQGATQYF. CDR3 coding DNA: TGCAGTGCCACCCAGGGGGCTACGCAGTATTTT.

This CDR3 reads CASSRDSPLHF. The CDR3 coding sequence is TGTGCCAGCAGCCGTGATTCACCCCTCCACTTT. The chain joins TRBV7-8 to TRBJ1-6; D remains ambiguous. This CDR3 comprises 11 residues. From germline, CDR1 is SGHVS and CDR2 FQNEAQ. Between the trimmed V and J ends, which lost 5 bases and 8 bases, there was a span of 4 bases. Variable domain in full (rest from reference TRBV7-8 and TRBJ1-6): GAGVSQSPRYKVAKRGQDVALRCDPISGHVSLFWYQQALGQGPEFLTYFQNEAQLDKSGLPSDRFFAERPEGSVSTLKIQRTQQEDSAVYLCASSRDSPLHFGNGTRLTVT.

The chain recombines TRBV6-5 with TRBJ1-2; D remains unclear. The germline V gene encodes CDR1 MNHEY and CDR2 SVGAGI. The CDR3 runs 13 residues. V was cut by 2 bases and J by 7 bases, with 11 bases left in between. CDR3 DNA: TGTGCCAGCAGTTACACGGGGAGGTCTGGCTACACCTTC. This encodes CASSYTGRSGYTF.

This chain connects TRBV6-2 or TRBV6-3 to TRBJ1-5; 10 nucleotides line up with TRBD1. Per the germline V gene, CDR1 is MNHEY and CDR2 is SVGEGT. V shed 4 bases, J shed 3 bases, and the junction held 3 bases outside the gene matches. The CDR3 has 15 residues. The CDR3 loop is CASSSGTGVNQPQHF. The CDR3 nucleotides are TGTGCCAGCAGTTCCGGGACAGGGGTCAATCAGCCCCAGCATTTT.

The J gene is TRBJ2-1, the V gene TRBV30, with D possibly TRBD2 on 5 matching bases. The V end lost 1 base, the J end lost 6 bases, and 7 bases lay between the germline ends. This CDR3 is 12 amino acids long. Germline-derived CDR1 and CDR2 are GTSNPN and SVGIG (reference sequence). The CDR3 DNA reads TGTGCCTGGAGTGGACTATCCAATGAGCAGTTCTTC. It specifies CAWSGLSNEQFF. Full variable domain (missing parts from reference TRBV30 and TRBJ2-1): SQTIHQWPATLVQPVGSPLSLECTVEGTSNPNLYWYRQAAGRGLQLLFYSVGIGQISSEVPQNLSASRPQDRQFILSSKKLLLSDSGFYLCAWSGLSNEQFFGPGTRLTVL.

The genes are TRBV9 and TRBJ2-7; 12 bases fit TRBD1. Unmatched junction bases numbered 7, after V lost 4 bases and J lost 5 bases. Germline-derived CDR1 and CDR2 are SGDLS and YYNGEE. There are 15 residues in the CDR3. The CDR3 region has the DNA TGTGCCAGCAGCCTCGGGACAGGGGGCCACCACGAGCAGTACTTC. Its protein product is CASSLGTGGHHEQYF.

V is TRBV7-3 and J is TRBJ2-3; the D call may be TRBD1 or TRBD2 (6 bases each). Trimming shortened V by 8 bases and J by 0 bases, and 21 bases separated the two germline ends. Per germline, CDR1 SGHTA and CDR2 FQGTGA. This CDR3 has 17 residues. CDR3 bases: TGTGCCAGCGCCTTGGGGCAGGGGACTTCTAGCACAGATACGCAGTATTTT. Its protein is CASALGQGTSSTDTQYF.

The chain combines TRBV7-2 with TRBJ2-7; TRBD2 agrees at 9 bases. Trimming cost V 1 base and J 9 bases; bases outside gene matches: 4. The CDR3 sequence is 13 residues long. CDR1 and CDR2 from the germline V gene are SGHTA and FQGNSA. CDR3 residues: CASSLDSGGAQYF. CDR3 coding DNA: TGTGCCAGCAGCTTAGATAGCGGGGGCGCGCAGTACTTC.

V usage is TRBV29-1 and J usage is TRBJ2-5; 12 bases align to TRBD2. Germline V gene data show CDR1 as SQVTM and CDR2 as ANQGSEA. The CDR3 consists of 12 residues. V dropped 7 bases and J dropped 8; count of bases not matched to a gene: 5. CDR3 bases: TGCAGCGCCCTAGCGGGGGGGTATACCCAGTACTTC. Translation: CSALAGGYTQYF.

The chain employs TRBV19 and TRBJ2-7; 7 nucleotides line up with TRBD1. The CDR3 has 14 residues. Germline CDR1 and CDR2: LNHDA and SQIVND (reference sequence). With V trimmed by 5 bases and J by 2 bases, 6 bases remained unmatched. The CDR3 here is CASSPRQGTYEQYF. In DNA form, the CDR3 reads TGTGCCAGTAGTCCCAGACAGGGAACCTACGAGCAGTACTTC. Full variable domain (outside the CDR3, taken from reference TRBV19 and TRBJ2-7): DGGITQSPKYLFRKEGQNVTLSCEQNLNHDAMYWYRQDPGQGLRLIYYSQIVNDFQKGDIAEGYSVSREKKESFPLTVTSAQKNPTAFYLCASSPRQGTYEQYFGPGTRLTVT.

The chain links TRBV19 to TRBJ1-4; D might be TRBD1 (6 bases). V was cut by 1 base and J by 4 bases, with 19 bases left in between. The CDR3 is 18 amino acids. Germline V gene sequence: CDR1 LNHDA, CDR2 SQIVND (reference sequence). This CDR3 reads CASSIAFHAGDHNEKLFF. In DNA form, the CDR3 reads TGTGCCAGTAGTATAGCGTTCCACGCAGGGGACCATAATGAAAAACTGTTTTTT. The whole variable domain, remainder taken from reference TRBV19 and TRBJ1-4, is DGGITQSPKYLFRKEGQNVTLSCEQNLNHDAMYWYRQDPGQGLRLIYYSQIVNDFQKGDIAEGYSVSREKKESFPLTVTSAQKNPTAFYLCASSIAFHAGDHNEKLFFGSGTQLSVL.

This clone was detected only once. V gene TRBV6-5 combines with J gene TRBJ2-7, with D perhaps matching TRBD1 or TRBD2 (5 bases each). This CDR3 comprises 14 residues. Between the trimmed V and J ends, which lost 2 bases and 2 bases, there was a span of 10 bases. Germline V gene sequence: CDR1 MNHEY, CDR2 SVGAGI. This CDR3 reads CASSYRDVAYEQYF. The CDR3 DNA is TGTGCCAGCAGTTACCGGGACGTCGCCTACGAGCAGTACTTC.

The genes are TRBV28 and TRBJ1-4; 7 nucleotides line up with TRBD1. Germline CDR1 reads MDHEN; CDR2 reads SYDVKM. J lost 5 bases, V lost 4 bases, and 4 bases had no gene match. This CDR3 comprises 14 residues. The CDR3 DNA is TGTGCCAGCAGTTCAATACAGGGGAATGAAAAACTGTTTTTT. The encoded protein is CASSSIQGNEKLFF.

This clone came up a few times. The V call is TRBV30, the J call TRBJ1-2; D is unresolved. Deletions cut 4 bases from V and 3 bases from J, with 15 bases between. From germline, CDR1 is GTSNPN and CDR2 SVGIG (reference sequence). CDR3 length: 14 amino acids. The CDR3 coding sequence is TGTGCCTGGACTATAGGAGGGAGGGACTATGGCTACACCTTC. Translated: CAWTIGGRDYGYTF.

The CDR3 spells CASSFDRNYEQYF. CDR3 bases: TGTGCCAGCAGCTTTGATAGGAACTACGAGCAGTACTTC. The chain employs TRBV11-3 and TRBJ2-7; D is unclear. Germline-derived CDR1 and CDR2 are SGHNT and YENEEA. This CDR3 spans 13 amino acids. Trimming cost V 3 bases and J 3 bases, with 9 bases left between them.

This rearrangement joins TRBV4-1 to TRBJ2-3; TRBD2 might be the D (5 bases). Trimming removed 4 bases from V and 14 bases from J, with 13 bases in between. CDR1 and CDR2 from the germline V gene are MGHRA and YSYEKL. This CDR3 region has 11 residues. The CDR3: CASSRGGLPYF. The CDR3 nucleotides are TGCGCCAGCAGCCGAGGAGGCCTCCCGTATTTT.

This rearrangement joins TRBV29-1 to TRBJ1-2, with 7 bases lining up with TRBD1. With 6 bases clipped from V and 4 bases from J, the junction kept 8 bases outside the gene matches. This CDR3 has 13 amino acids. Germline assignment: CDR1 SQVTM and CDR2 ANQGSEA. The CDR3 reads CSVTTGTAYGYTF. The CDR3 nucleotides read TGCAGCGTCACGACCGGGACAGCCTATGGCTACACCTTC.

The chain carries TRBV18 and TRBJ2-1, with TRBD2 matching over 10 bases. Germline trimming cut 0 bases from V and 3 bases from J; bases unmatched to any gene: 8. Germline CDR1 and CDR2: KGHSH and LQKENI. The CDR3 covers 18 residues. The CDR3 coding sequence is TGTGCCAGCTCACCACCCCAATATCCTAGCGGGGGCTACAATGAGCAGTTCTTC. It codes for CASSPPQYPSGGYNEQFF.

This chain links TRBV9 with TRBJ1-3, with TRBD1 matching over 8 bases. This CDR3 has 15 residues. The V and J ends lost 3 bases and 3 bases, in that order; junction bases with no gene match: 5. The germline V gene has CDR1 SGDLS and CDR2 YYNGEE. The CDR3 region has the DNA TGTGCCAGCAGCGCCGGACAGGGTAGTGGAAACACCATATATTTT. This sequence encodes CASSAGQGSGNTIYF.